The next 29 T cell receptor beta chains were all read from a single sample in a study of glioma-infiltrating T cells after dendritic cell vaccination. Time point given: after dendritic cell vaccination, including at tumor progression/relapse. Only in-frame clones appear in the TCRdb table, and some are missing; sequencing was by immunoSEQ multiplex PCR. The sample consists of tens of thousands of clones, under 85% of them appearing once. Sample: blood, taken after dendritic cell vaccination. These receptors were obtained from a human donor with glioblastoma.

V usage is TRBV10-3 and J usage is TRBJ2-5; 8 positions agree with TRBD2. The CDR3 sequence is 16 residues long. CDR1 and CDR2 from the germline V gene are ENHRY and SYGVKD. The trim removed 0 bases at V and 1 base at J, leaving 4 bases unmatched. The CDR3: CAISESGSGVQETQYF. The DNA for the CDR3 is TGTGCCATCAGTGAGTCTGGTAGCGGGGTCCAAGAGACCCAGTACTTC.

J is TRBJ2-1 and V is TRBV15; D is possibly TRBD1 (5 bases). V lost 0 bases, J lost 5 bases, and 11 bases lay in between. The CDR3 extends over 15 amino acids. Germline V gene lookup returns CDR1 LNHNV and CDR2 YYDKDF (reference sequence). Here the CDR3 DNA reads TGTGCCACCAGCAGAGACCAGGGCTTCGACAATGAGCAGTTCTTC. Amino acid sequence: CATSRDQGFDNEQFF.

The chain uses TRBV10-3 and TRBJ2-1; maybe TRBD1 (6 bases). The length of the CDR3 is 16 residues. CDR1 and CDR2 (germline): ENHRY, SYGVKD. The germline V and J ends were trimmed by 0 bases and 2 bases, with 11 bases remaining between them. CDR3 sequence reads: CAISESTGLTYNEQFF. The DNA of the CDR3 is TGTGCCATCAGTGAGTCAACAGGGCTTACCTACAATGAGCAGTTCTTC.

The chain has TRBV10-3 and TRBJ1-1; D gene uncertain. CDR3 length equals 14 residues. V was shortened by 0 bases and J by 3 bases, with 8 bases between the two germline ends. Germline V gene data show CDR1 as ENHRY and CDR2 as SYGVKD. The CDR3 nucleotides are TGTGCCATCAGTGAGTCGTCGAGGGACACTGAAGCTTTCTTT. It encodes CAISESSRDTEAFF.

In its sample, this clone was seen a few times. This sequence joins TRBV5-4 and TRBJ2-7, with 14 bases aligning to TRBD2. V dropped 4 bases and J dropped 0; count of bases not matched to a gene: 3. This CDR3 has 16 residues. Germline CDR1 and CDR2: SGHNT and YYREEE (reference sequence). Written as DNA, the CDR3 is TGTGCCAGCAGCGAGGGACTAGCGGGGGCCTCCTACGAGCAGTACTTC. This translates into CASSEGLAGASYEQYF. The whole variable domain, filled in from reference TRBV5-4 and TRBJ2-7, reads ETGVTQSPTHLIKTRGQQVTLRCSSQSGHNTVSWYQQALGQGPQFIFQYYREEENGRGNFPPRFSGLQFPNYSSELNVNALELDDSALYLCASSEGLAGASYEQYFGPGTRLTVT.

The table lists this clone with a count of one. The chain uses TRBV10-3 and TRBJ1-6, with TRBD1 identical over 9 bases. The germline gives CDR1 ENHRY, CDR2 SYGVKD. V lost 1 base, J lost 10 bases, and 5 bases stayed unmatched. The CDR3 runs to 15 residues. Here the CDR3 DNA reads TGTGCCATCAGTGAGTGGACAGGGGAAGTGTCACCCCTCCACTTT. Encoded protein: CAISEWTGEVSPLHF.

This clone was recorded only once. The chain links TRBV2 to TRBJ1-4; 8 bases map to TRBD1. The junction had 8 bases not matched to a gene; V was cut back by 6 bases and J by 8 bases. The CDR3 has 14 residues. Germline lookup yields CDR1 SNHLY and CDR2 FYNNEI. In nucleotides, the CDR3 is TGTGCCAGCAGCCGACAGGGGAGAGAGGAAAAACTGTTTTTT. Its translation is CASSRQGREEKLFF.

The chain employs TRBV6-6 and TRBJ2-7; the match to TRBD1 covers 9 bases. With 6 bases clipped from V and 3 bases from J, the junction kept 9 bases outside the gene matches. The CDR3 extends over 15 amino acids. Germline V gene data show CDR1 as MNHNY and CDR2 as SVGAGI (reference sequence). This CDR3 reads CASSPDRGSHYEQYF. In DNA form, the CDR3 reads TGTGCCAGCAGCCCGGACAGGGGTTCTCACTACGAGCAGTACTTC.

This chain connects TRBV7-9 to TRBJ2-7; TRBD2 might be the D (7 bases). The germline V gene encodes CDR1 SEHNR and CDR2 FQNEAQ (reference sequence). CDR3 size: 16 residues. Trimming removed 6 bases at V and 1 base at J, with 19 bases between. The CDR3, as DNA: TGTGCCAGCAGGCCACCTGGGGGGGCCGGGTCCTACGAGCAGTACTTC. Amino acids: CASRPPGGAGSYEQYF.

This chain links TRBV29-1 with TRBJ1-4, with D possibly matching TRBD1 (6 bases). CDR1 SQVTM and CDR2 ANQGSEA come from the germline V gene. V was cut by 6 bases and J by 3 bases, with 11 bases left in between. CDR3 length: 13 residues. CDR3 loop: CSVPGQSNEKLFF. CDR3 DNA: TGCAGCGTACCGGGACAATCTAATGAAAAACTGTTTTTT.

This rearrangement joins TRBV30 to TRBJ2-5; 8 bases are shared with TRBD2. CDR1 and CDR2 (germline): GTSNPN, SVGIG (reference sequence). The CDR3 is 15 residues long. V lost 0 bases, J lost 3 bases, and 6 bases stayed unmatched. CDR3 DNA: TGTGCCTGGAGTGTACAGCGGGGGAGCGAAGAGACCCAGTACTTC. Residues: CAWSVQRGSEETQYF.

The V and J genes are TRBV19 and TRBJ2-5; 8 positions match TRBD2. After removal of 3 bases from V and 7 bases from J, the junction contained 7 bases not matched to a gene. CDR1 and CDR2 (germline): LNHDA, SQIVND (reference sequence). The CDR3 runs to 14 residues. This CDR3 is CASSISLAEGTQYF. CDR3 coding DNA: TGTGCCAGTAGTATCTCACTAGCGGAAGGGACCCAGTACTTC.

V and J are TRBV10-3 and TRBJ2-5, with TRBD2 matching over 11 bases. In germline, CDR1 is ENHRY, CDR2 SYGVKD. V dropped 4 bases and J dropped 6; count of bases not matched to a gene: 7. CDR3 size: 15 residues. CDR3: CAISASTSGVKTQYF. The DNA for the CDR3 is TGTGCCATCAGTGCCTCGACTAGCGGGGTAAAGACCCAGTACTTC.

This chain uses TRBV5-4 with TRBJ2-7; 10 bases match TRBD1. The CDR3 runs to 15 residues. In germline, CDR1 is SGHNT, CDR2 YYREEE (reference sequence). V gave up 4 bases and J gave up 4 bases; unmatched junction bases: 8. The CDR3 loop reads CASSRDRGLGYEQYF. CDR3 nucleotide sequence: TGTGCCAGCAGCAGAGACAGGGGGCTAGGTTACGAGCAGTACTTC.

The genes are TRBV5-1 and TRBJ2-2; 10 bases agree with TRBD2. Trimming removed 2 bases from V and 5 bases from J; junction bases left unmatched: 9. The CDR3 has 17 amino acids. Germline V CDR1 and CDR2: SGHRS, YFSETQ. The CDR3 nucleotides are TGCGCCAGCAGCTTAAGCGGGGGGGCCTTCGAAACCGGGGAGCTGTTTTTT. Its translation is CASSLSGGAFETGELFF.

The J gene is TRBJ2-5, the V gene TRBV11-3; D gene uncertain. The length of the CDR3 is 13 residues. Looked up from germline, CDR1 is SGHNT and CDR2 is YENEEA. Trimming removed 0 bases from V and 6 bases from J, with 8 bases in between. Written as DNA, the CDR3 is TGTGCCAGCAGCTTAGAAGCAGGAAAGACCCAGTACTTC. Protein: CASSLEAGKTQYF.

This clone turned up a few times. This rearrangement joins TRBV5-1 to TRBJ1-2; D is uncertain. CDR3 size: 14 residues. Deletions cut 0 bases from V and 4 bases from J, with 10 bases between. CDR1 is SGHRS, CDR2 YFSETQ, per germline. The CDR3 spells CASSLERPSYGYTF. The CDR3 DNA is TGCGCCAGCAGCTTGGAGCGGCCGTCCTATGGCTACACCTTC. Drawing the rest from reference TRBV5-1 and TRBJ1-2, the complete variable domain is KAGVTQTPRYLIKTRGQQVTLSCSPISGHRSVSWYQQTPGQGLQFLFEYFSETQRNKGNFPGRFSGRQFSNSRSEMNVSTLELGDSALYLCASSLERPSYGYTFGSGTRLTVV.

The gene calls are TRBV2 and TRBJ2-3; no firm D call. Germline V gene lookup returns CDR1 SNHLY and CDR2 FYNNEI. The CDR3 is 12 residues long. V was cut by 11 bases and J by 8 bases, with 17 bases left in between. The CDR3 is CAGSDFSSTQYF. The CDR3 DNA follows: TGTGCCGGATCTGACTTCAGTAGTACGCAGTATTTT.

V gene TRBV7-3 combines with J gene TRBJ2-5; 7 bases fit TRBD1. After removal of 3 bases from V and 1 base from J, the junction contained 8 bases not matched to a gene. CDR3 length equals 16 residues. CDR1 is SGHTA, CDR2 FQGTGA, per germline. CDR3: CASSFGGQILQETQYF. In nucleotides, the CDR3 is TGTGCCAGCAGCTTTGGGGGACAGATCCTCCAAGAGACCCAGTACTTC.

The CDR3 DNA reads as TGTGCCAGCAGTCCTAGCGGGGGGATGGTTGAGACCCAGTACTTC. Its protein product is CASSPSGGMVETQYF. The chain uses TRBV6-1 and TRBJ2-5; 11 bases map to TRBD2. V lost 5 bases, J lost 5 bases, and 7 bases stayed unmatched. CDR1 and CDR2 (germline): MNHNS, SASEGT. This CDR3 region has 15 residues.

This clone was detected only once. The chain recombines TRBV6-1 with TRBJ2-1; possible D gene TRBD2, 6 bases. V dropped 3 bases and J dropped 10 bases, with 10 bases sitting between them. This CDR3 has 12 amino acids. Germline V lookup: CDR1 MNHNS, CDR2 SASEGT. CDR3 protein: CASSDLGREQFF. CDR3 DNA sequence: TGTGCCAGCAGTGATCTGGGGAGGGAGCAGTTCTTC.

This CDR3 reads CASSPRQEGDEAFF. The DNA for the CDR3 is TGTGCCAGCTCACCGCGACAGGAAGGAGATGAAGCTTTCTTT. The chain combines TRBV18 with TRBJ1-1, with a weak D call TRBD1 (6 bases). CDR1 is KGHSH, CDR2 LQKENI, per germline. The CDR3 length is 14 residues. Trimming removed 3 bases at V and 7 bases at J, with 15 bases between.

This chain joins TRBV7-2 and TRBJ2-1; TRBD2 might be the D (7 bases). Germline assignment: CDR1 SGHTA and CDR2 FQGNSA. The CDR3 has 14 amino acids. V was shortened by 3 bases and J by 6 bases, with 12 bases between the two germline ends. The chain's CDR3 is CASSLRGGGNEQFF. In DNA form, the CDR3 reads TGTGCCAGCAGCTTGAGGGGGGGAGGCAATGAGCAGTTCTTC.

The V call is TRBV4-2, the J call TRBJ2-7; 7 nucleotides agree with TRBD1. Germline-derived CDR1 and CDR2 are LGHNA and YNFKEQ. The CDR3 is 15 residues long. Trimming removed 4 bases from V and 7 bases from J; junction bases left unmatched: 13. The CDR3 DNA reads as TGTGCCAGCAGCCTACCCGGGACAGAGCTTAGAGAGCAGTACTTC. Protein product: CASSLPGTELREQYF.

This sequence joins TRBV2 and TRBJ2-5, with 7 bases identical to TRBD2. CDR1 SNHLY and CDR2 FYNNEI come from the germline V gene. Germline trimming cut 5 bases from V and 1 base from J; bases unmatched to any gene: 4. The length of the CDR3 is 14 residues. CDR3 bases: TGTGCCAGCAGTCCCGGGAGGACCCAAGAGACCCAGTACTTC. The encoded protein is CASSPGRTQETQYF.

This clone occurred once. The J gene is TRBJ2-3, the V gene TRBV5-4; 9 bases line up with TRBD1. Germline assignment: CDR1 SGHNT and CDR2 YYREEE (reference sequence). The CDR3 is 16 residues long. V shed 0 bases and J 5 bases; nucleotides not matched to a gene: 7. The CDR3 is CASSLDRGRPRDTQYF. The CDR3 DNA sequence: TGTGCCAGCAGCTTGGACAGGGGGCGCCCAAGAGATACGCAGTATTTT.

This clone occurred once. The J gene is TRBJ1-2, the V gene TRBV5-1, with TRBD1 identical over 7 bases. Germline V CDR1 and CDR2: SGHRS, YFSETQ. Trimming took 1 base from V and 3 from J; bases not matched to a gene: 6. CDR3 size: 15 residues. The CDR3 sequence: CASSLSSQGDYGYTF. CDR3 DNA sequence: TGCGCCAGCAGCTTGTCCTCGCAGGGGGACTATGGCTACACCTTC.

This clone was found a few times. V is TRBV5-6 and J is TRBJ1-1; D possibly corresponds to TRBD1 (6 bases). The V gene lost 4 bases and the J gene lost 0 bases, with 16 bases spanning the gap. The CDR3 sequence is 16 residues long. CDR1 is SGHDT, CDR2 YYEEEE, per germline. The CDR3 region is CASSQLTDSLNTEAFF. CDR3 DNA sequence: TGTGCCAGCAGCCAACTGACGGACAGCTTGAACACTGAAGCTTTCTTT.

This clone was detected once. CDR3 protein: CASTTGTSGGEQYF. Written as DNA, the CDR3 is TGTGCCAGCACCACCGGGACTAGCGGGGGGGAGCAGTACTTC. V usage is TRBV2 and J usage is TRBJ2-7, with 15 positions matching TRBD2. The CDR3 runs 14 residues. The ends lost 7 bases at V and 7 bases at J; junction bases unmatched: 5. Germline CDR1 and CDR2: SNHLY and FYNNEI. Complete variable domain (other parts from reference TRBV2 and TRBJ2-7): EPEVTQTPSHQVTQMGQEVILRCVPISNHLYFYWYRQILGQKVEFLVSFYNNEISEKSEIFDDQFSVERPDGSNFTLKIRSTKLEDSAMYFCASTTGTSGGEQYFGPGTRLTVT.